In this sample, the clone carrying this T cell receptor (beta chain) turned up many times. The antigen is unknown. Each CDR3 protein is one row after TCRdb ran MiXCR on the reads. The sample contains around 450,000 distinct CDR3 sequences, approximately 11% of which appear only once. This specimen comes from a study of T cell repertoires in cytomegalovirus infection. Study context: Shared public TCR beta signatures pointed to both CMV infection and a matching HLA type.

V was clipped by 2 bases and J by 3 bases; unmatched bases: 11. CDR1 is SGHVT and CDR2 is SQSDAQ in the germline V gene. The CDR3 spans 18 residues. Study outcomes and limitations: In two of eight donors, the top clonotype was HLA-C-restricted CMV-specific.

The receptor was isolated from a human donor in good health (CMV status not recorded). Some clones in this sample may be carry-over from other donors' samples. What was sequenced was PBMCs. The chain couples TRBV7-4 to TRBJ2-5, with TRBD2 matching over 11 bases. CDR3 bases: TGTGCCAGCAGCTTACCCCATCCGACTAGCGGGGCCGAAGAGACCCAGTACTTC. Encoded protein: CASSLPHPTSGAEETQYF. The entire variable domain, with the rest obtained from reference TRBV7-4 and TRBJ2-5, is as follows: GAGVSQSPRYKVAKRGRDVALRCDSISGHVTLYWYRQTLGQGSEVLTYSQSDAQRDKSGRPSGRFSAERPERSVSTLKIQRTEQGDSAVYLCASSLPHPTSGAEETQYFGPGTRLLVL.